What follows are 17 T cell receptor beta chains derived from one specimen sequenced in a study of TIL therapy for anti-PD-1-resistant metastatic lung cancer. Sequencing used immunoSEQ v3. The method was immunoSEQ multiplex PCR; TCRdb's version includes in-frame clones alone and lacks a portion of them. Of about 21,000 clones listed, roughly 79% are singletons. Time point in this sample: pre-treatment sample, taken before nivolumab and TIL therapy. The sample in question was blood, obtained at baseline. The origin of the receptors is a person aged 25 to 80 with non-small cell lung cancer.

The chain couples TRBV15 to TRBJ2-3; D gene unclear. Germline V CDR1 and CDR2: LNHNV, YYDKDF (reference sequence). With 3 bases removed from V and 0 bases from J, the gap between germline ends came to 10 bases. This CDR3 has 15 residues. The CDR3 bases are TGTGCCACCAGCAGCGTCCTTGGCAGCACAGATACGCAGTATTTT. Residues: CATSSVLGSTDTQYF.

This clone was found a few times. V usage is TRBV27 and J usage is TRBJ1-5, with 7 bases aligning to TRBD1. CDR3 length equals 14 residues. With V trimmed by 6 bases and J by 3 bases, 5 bases remained unmatched. Per the germline V gene, CDR1 is MNHEY and CDR2 is SMNVEV (reference sequence). As DNA, the CDR3 is TGTGCCAGCAGACAGGGGTCTCTCAATCAGCCCCAGCATTTT. This codes for CASRQGSLNQPQHF.

V gene TRBV7-9 combines with J gene TRBJ1-3; 8 bases agree with TRBD1. CDR1 and CDR2 (germline): SEHNR, FQNEAQ (reference sequence). Trimming at V came to 2 bases and at J to 4 bases, leaving 7 bases not matched to a gene. This CDR3 is 16 amino acids long. In DNA, the CDR3 is TGTGCCAGCAGCTTATTTAAGGGACAGGCGGGAAACACCATATATTTT. It codes for CASSLFKGQAGNTIYF.

This clone showed up just once. The rearrangement uses TRBV7-2 and TRBJ1-6; no reliable D call. Looked up from germline, CDR1 is SGHTA and CDR2 is FQGNSA. This CDR3 is 14 amino acids long. Trimming took off 4 bases at V and 9 bases at J, with 13 bases between the two ends. The CDR3 protein is CASSSPGVGSPLHF. CDR3 DNA: TGTGCCAGCAGCTCCCCCGGGGTTGGTTCACCCCTCCACTTT. The full variable domain, its missing parts supplied by reference TRBV7-2 and TRBJ1-6, is GAGVSQSPSNKVTEKGKDVELRCDPISGHTALYWYRQSLGQGLEFLIYFQGNSAPDKSGLPSDRFSAERTGGSVSTLTIQRTQQEDSAVYLCASSSPGVGSPLHFGNGTRLTVT.

In this sample, this clone turned up once. The rearrangement joins TRBV27 to TRBJ2-7; 7 positions match TRBD1. The V and J ends lost 2 bases and 3 bases, in that order; junction bases with no gene match: 10. Germline V gene lookup returns CDR1 MNHEY and CDR2 SMNVEV (reference sequence). This CDR3 is 16 amino acids long. CDR3 in DNA: TGTGCCAGCAGTTTACGATCGACAGGGTACGGCTACGAGCAGTACTTC. This gives the protein CASSLRSTGYGYEQYF.

This clone was observed a few times. The V and J genes are TRBV19 and TRBJ1-3; D possibly corresponds to TRBD1 (5 bases). Between the trimmed V and J ends, which lost 11 bases and 6 bases, there was a span of 11 bases. The CDR3 spans 11 residues. The germline V gene encodes CDR1 LNHDA and CDR2 SQIVND (reference sequence). CDR3 residues: CAGGGENTIYF. The CDR3, as DNA: TGTGCCGGAGGAGGGGAAAACACCATATATTTT.

A remark on this clone: Given the absence of the conserved phenylalanine or tryptophan at the CDR3 end, a read error is likely. The rearrangement uses TRBV5-6 and TRBJ1-2; D might be TRBD1 (6 bases). CDR3 size: 13 residues. V was clipped by 2 bases and J by 8 bases, with 13 bases between them. Germline V gene sequence: CDR1 SGHDT, CDR2 YYEEEE. The CDR3 here is CASSFPEGEGYTS. The CDR3, as DNA: TGTGCCAGCAGCTTCCCGGAGGGGGAAGGCTACACCTCC.

J is TRBJ1-4 and V is TRBV27, with TRBD1 matching over 9 bases. Germline assignment: CDR1 MNHEY and CDR2 SMNVEV (reference sequence). Losses at the gene ends were 2 bases for V and 6 bases for J; bases not matched to a gene: 7. The CDR3 covers 16 residues. The CDR3 DNA sequence: TGTGCCAGCAGTTTAAGGGGACAGGGCGAATATGAAAAACTGTTTTTT. It yields the protein CASSLRGQGEYEKLFF.

CDR3 bases: TGTGCCAGCAGCCGGACAGGGGGCTACGAGCAGTACTTC. Its protein is CASSRTGGYEQYF. The chain couples TRBV9 to TRBJ2-7; 10 bases map to TRBD1. The length of the CDR3 is 13 residues. Trimming at V came to 4 bases and at J to 3 bases, leaving 1 base not matched to a gene. The germline V gene has CDR1 SGDLS and CDR2 YYNGEE.

A single count supports this clone. Different DNA sequences within this sample yield the same CDR3. The chain links TRBV14 to TRBJ1-2; unclear D gene. This CDR3 has 17 residues. The germline V gene encodes CDR1 SGHDN and CDR2 FVKESK. Trimming removed 0 bases at V and 1 base at J, with 15 bases between. The CDR3 DNA reads TGTGCCAGCAGCCAAGACGTATTTGGAGGGTATAACTATGGCTACACCTTC. It encodes CASSQDVFGGYNYGYTF.

This chain connects TRBV7-6 to TRBJ2-7; 10 nucleotides agree with TRBD2. Germline V lookup: CDR1 SGHVS, CDR2 FNYEAQ. The CDR3 has 17 amino acids. Trimming at V came to 1 base and at J to 4 bases, leaving 10 bases not matched to a gene. In DNA form, the CDR3 reads TGTGCCAGCAGCTTAGGCATGGCTAGCGGGAGAACGTACGAGCAGTACTTC. This codes for CASSLGMASGRTYEQYF.

This clone was counted only a few times. The rearrangement links TRBV7-2 to TRBJ1-3; D is undetermined. Trimming removed 2 bases at V and 2 bases at J, with 4 bases between. Germline V gene lookup returns CDR1 SGHTA and CDR2 FQGNSA. The CDR3 has 13 residues. CDR3 region: CASSLPTGNTIYF. DNA of the CDR3: TGTGCCAGCAGCTTACCTACTGGAAACACCATATATTTT.

The rearrangement joins TRBV6-1 to TRBJ2-5, with TRBD1 matching 9 bases. V was pared by 0 bases and J by 1 base, with 0 bases of the junction left unmatched. The CDR3 sequence is 15 residues long. Germline V lookup: CDR1 MNHNS, CDR2 SASEGT. CDR3 residues: CASSEATGGQETQYF. The CDR3 DNA is TGTGCCAGCAGTGAAGCGACAGGGGGCCAAGAGACCCAGTACTTC.

This clone was recorded a few times. The rearrangement joins TRBV16 to TRBJ1-1; 7 positions match TRBD1. This CDR3 contains 16 residues. The V and J ends lost 0 bases and 0 bases, in that order; junction bases with no gene match: 4. Germline lookup yields CDR1 KGHSY and CDR2 FQNENV. In nucleotides, the CDR3 is TGTGCCAGCAGCCAATCGGTTCAGGGGGTGAACACTGAAGCTTTCTTT. Translation: CASSQSVQGVNTEAFF.

This clone was observed a few times. This chain links TRBV28 with TRBJ2-7, with D unresolved. The CDR3 extends over 11 amino acids. Germline CDR1 reads MDHEN; CDR2 reads SYDVKM. The V gene lost 2 bases and the J gene lost 2 bases, with 1 base spanning the gap. CDR3 loop: CASSLTYEQYF. CDR3 sequence (DNA): TGTGCCAGCAGTTTAACCTACGAGCAGTACTTC. The complete variable domain, with remaining parts taken from reference TRBV28 and TRBJ2-7, reads DVKVTQSSRYLVKRTGEKVFLECVQDMDHENMFWYRQDPGLGLRLIYFSYDVKMKEKGDIPEGYSVSREKKERFSLILESASTNQTSMYLCASSLTYEQYFGPGTRLTVT.

The chain employs TRBV10-1 and TRBJ2-1; no reliable D call. CDR1 WNHNN and CDR2 SYGVQD come from the germline V gene (reference sequence). This CDR3 spans 13 amino acids. With 7 bases removed from V and 0 bases from J, the gap between germline ends came to 7 bases. CDR3: CASMASSYNEQFF. In nucleotides, the CDR3 is TGCGCCAGCATGGCGAGCTCCTACAATGAGCAGTTCTTC.

This clone was counted once. The V call is TRBV19, the J call TRBJ2-3; possible D gene TRBD1, 5 bases. The V and J ends lost 9 bases and 0 bases respectively, with 10 bases between them. The CDR3 covers 13 residues. Looked up from germline, CDR1 is LNHDA and CDR2 is SQIVND (reference sequence). The CDR3 here is CASRQPSTDTQYF. The CDR3 coding sequence is TGTGCCAGCCGACAGCCTAGCACAGATACGCAGTATTTT.